The present entry profiles one T cell receptor beta chain with its context. The data are from a study of cytomegalovirus exposure and HLA in healthy donors. CDR3 length equals 15 residues. Trimming cost V 5 bases and J 1 base; bases outside gene matches: 5. Germline CDR1 KGHSH, CDR2 LQKENI. Primers: 60 Vbeta forward and 13 Jbeta reverse. Method: immunoSEQ multiplex PCR; TCRdb's copy keeps in-frame clones and lacks some. Here the sample spans about 150,000 clones, roughly 70% being singletons. The clonotype comes from a man between 25 and 39 years old in good health and CMV-seropositive. The chain employs TRBV18 and TRBJ1-2; 9 nucleotides match TRBD1. Sequencing input: PBMCs. The CDR3 is CASSSTGGGNYGYTF. CDR3 bases: TGTGCCAGCTCATCTACAGGGGGCGGTAACTATGGCTACACCTTC.